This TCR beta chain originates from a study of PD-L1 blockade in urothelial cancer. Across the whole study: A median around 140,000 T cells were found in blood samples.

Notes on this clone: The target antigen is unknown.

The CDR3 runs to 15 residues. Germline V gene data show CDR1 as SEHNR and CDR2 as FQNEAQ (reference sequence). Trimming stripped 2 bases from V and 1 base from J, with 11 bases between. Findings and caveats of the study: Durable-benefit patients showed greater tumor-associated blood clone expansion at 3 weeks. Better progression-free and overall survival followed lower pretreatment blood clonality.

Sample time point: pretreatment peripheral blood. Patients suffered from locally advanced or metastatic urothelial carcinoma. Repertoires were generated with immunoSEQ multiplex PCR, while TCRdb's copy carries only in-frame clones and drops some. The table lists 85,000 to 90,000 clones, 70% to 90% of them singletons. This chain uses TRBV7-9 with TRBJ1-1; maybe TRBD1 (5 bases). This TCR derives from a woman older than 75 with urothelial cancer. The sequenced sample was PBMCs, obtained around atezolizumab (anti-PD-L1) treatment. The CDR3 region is CASSLITGPNTEAFF. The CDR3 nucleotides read TGTGCCAGCAGCTTAATAACAGGTCCGAACACTGAAGCTTTCTTT. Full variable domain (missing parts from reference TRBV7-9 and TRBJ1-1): DTGVSQNPRHKITKRGQNVTFRCDPISEHNRLYWYRQTLGQGPEFLTYFQNEAQLEKSRLLSDRFSAERPKGSFSTLEIQRTEQGDSAMYLCASSLITGPNTEAFFGQGTRLTVV.